These 4 T cell receptor beta chains were sequenced from one sample in a study of blood T cell repertoires in COVID-19. This table comes from immunoSEQ multiplex PCR, and its TCRdb copy is limited to in-frame clones, with some not included. The repertoire has roughly 66,000 clones, 82% of them found once; the top ten carry roughly 6.7%. The sample was peripheral blood. The receptors come from a man between 60 and 75 years old with acute or convalescent COVID-19.

The chain links TRBV12-3 or TRBV12-4 to TRBJ1-1, with 7 bases fitting TRBD1. This CDR3 is built from 13 residues. V trimming: 8 bases; J trimming: 3 bases; junction bases outside the gene matches: 6. The chain's CDR3 is CASDREGDTEAFF. CDR3 in DNA: TGTGCCAGCGACAGGGAAGGGGACACTGAAGCTTTCTTT.

This clone was seen once. The chain is built from TRBV7-9 and TRBJ1-4, with D maybe TRBD1 (5 bases). In germline, CDR1 is SEHNR, CDR2 FQNEAQ (reference sequence). V was clipped by 7 bases and J by 6 bases, with 18 bases between them. The CDR3 extends over 15 amino acids. CDR3 nucleotide sequence: TGTGCCAGCACTACAGGCGGGACCAAACATGAAAAACTGTTTTTT. This codes for CASTTGGTKHEKLFF.

The chain employs TRBV7-2 and TRBJ1-6; no reliable D call. The CDR3 length is 12 residues. V lost 6 bases, J lost 10 bases, and 10 bases lay in between. Per the germline V gene, CDR1 is SGHTA and CDR2 is FQGNSA. CDR3 region: CASSMTGSPLHF. In nucleotides, the CDR3 is TGTGCCAGCAGTATGACTGGCTCACCCCTCCACTTT.

As regards this clone: The sample has other DNA sequences that encode this CDR3 too. The rearrangement joins TRBV7-9 to TRBJ1-6; tentatively, D is TRBD1 (5 bases). The CDR3 spans 15 residues. The V gene's germline CDR1 is SEHNR and CDR2 FQNEAQ (reference sequence). V lost 1 base and J lost 10, with 14 bases in between. The CDR3 bases are TGTGCCAGCAGCTTAGGGGGTGGGAGGGACTCACCCCTCCACTTT. Its translation: CASSLGGGRDSPLHF.